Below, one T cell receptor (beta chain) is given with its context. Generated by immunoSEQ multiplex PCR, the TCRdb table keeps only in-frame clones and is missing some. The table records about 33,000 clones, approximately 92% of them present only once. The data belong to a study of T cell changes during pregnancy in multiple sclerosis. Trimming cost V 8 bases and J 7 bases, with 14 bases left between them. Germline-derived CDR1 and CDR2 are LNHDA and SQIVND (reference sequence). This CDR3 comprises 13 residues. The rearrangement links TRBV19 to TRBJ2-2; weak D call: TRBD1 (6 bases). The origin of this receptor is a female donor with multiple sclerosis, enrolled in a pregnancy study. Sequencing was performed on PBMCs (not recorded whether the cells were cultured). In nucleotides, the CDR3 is TGTGCCAGTCATTTACAGGGCTACGGGGAGCTGTTTTTT. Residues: CASHLQGYGELFF.